The present T cell receptor (beta chain) was sequenced within a study of blood T cell repertoires in COVID-19. Background on the study: The United States, Italy and Spain were the sources of the acute and convalescent COVID-19 samples. The analysed material was cDNA or gDNA that came from T cells, B-cell-depleted T cells, or PBMCs.

The CDR3 spans 14 residues. The J segment lost 5 bases and the V segment lost 6 bases, leaving 5 bases of the junction unmatched. Per germline, CDR1 MGHRA and CDR2 YSYEKL. The count of this clone is one. Recruits, aged roughly 18 to 95 years, lived in 25 or so US areas. Self-reported history from a screening survey and questionnaire set each donor's cohort. Repertoires were generated with immunoSEQ multiplex PCR, while TCRdb's copy carries only in-frame clones and drops some. The sample carries 150,000 to 250,000 clones, about 90% recorded once. The TCR originated in a woman in her thirties who had recovered from COVID-19. Sequencing was performed on PBMCs or T cells enriched from blood (not recorded which). The chain recombines TRBV4-1 with TRBJ1-3; 9 nucleotides align to TRBD1. In nucleotides, the CDR3 is TGCGCCAGCAGACCCGGGACAGGGAGAAACACCATATATTTT. Its translation is CASRPGTGRNTIYF.